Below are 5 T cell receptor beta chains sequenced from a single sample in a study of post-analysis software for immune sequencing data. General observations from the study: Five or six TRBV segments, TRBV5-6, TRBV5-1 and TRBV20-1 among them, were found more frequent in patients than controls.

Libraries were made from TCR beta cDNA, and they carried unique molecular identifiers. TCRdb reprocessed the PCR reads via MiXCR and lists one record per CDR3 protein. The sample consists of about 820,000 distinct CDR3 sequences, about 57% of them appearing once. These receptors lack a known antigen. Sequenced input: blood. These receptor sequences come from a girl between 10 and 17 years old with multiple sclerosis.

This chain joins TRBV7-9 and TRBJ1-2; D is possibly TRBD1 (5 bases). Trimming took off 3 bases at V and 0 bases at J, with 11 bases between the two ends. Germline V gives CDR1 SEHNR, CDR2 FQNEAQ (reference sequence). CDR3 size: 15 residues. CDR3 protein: CASSFLLTANYGYTF. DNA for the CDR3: TGTGCCAGCAGCTTTCTTTTGACAGCTAACTATGGCTACACCTTC.

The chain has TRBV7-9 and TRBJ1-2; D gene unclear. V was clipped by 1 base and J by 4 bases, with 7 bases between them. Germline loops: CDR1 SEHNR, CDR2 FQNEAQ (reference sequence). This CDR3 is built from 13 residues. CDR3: CASSLDGFYGYTF. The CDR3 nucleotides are TGTGCCAGCAGCTTAGACGGGTTCTATGGCTACACCTTC.

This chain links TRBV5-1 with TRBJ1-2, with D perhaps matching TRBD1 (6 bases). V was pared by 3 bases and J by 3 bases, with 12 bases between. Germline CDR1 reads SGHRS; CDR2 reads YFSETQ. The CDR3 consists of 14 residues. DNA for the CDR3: TGCGCCAGCAGCTCCTCGGGGGGCGACTATGGCTACACCTTC. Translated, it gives CASSSSGGDYGYTF.

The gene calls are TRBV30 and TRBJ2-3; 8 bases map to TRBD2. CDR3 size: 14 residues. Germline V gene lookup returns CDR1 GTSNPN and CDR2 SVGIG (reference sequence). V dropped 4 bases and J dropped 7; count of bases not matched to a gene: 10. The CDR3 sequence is CAWNDGAGAHTQYF. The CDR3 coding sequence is TGTGCCTGGAACGATGGAGCGGGGGCCCATACGCAGTATTTT.

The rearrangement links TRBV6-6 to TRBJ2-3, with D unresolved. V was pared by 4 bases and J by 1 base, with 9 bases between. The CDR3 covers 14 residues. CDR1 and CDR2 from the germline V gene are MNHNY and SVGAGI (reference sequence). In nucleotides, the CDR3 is TGTGCCAGCAGTTCCCCCGCAGGCACAGATACGCAGTATTTT. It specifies CASSSPAGTDTQYF.